The entry that follows covers one TCR beta chain sequence. J was trimmed by 7 bases and V by 4 bases; bases with no gene match: 11. This CDR3 is 14 amino acids long. The germline V gene has CDR1 SGHDT and CDR2 YYEEEE. Since all of the isolated RNA was reverse transcribed, expressed TCRB transcripts were what got sequenced. Measured with immunoSEQ multiplex PCR; TCRdb has only the in-frame clones, and not every one. Of roughly 150,000 clones listed, 11% are singletons. This entry comes from a study of beta chain features in type 1 diabetes. This TCR was recovered from a man between 18 and 29 years old in good health. Sequenced material: central memory CD4+ T cells from blood. The chain employs TRBV5-6 and TRBJ2-7; 7 positions agree with TRBD1. The CDR3 reads CASSGGQPTEEQYF. CDR3 nucleotide sequence: TGTGCCAGCAGCGGGGGACAGCCTACGGAAGAGCAGTACTTC.